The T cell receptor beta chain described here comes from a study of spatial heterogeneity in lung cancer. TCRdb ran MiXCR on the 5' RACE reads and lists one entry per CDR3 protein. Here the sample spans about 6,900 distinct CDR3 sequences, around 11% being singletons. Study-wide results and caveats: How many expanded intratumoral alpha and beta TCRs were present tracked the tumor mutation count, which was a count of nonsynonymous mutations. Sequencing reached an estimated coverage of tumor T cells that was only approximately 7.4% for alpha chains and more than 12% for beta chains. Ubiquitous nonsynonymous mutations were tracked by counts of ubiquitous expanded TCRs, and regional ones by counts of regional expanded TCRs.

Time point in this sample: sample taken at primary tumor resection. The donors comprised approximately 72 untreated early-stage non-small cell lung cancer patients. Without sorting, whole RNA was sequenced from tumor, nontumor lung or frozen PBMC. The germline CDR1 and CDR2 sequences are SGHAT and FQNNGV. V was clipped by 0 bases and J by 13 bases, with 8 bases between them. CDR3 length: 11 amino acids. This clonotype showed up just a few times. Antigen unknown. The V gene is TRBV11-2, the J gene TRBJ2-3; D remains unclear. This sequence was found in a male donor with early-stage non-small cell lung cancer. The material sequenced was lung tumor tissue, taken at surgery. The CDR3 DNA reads TGTGCCAGCAGCTTAGACCGTCCGGAGTATTTT. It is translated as CASSLDRPEYF.